The next 14 T cell receptor beta chains were all read from a single sample in a study of early T cells in non-severe SARS-CoV-2 infection. MiXCR was run by TCRdb on the 5' RACE reads, yielding one entry per CDR3 protein. The repertoire holds over 50,000 distinct CDR3 sequences, with 10% to 15% as singletons. Sequenced sample: whole blood. The receptors shown here come from an adult who was a healthcare worker with PCR-confirmed SARS-CoV-2 infection or an uninfected control (not recorded which).

A few counts support this clonotype. CDR3: CASSLENMGQETQYF. DNA of the CDR3: TGTGCCAGCAGCTTAGAGAACATGGGGCAAGAGACCCAGTACTTC. The V gene is TRBV7-8, the J gene TRBJ2-5, with D unclear. Germline V CDR1 and CDR2: SGHVS, FQNEAQ. CDR3 size: 15 residues. The V end lost 1 base, the J end lost 2 bases, and 11 bases lay between the germline ends. The complete variable domain, with remaining parts taken from reference TRBV7-8 and TRBJ2-5, reads GAGVSQSPRYKVAKRGQDVALRCDPISGHVSLFWYQQALGQGPEFLTYFQNEAQLDKSGLPSDRFFAERPEGSVSTLKIQRTQQEDSAVYLCASSLENMGQETQYFGPGTRLLVL.

This clonotype was seen at least ten times. This chain connects TRBV2 to TRBJ2-2, with D hard to call. CDR3 length: 16 residues. Trimming left V 7 bases short and J 2 bases short, with 17 bases between. Germline lookup yields CDR1 SNHLY and CDR2 FYNNEI. CDR3 sequence: CASTPLASLNTGELFF. The CDR3 nucleotides are TGTGCCAGCACCCCGTTGGCTAGTTTAAACACCGGGGAGCTGTTTTTT.

The sample holds one count of this clonotype. V usage is TRBV6-5 and J usage is TRBJ2-7, with D maybe TRBD2 (6 bases). The CDR3 runs 16 residues. Germline V CDR1 and CDR2: MNHEY, SVGAGI. Trimming cost V 2 bases and J 3 bases, with 17 bases left between them. CDR3 bases: TGTGCCAGCAGTTACAATCGGGCGGGGAGCAGCTACGAGCAGTACTTC. Protein: CASSYNRAGSSYEQYF.

The chain joins TRBV9 to TRBJ2-6; no clear D gene. The germline gives CDR1 SGDLS, CDR2 YYNGEE. The V end was cut by 0 bases, the J end by 2 bases, with 3 bases between. The CDR3 loop spans 14 amino acids. Here the CDR3 reads CASSVGTGANVLTF. The DNA of the CDR3 is TGTGCCAGCAGCGTAGGCACTGGGGCCAACGTCCTGACTTTC.

In this sample, this clonotype turned up a few times. V gene TRBV16 combines with J gene TRBJ1-4; D unresolved. Germline lookup yields CDR1 KGHSY and CDR2 FQNENV. This CDR3 has 13 residues. V lost 5 bases to trimming and J lost 7 bases, with 11 bases between them. The CDR3 protein is CASSSDFGEKLFF. The CDR3 nucleotides are TGTGCCAGCAGCTCGGACTTCGGTGAAAAACTGTTTTTT.

This clonotype was counted between two and nine times. This sequence joins TRBV6-6 and TRBJ2-3; tentative D call: TRBD1 (7 bases). The germline V and J ends were trimmed by 5 bases and 3 bases, with 15 bases remaining between them. This CDR3 spans 15 amino acids. Per the germline V gene, CDR1 is MNHNY and CDR2 is SVGAGI (reference sequence). The CDR3 region is CASSRDSRGTDTQYF. Written as DNA, the CDR3 is TGTGCCAGCAGTCGGGACAGCCGGGGGACAGATACGCAGTATTTT.

This clonotype has only a few counts. The gene calls are TRBV10-2 and TRBJ1-1; 11 positions agree with TRBD1. The V segment lost 4 bases and the J segment 10 bases; nucleotides outside the gene matches: 8. Germline V gives CDR1 WSHSY, CDR2 SAAADI. The CDR3 totals 14 residues. The DNA for the CDR3 is TGCGCCAGCAGTGTCGGACAGGGGGCGTTCGGAGCTTTCTTT. Protein sequence: CASSVGQGAFGAFF.

This clonotype was seen a handful of times. The rearrangement joins TRBV12-5 to TRBJ2-7; 10 nucleotides match TRBD2. The CDR3 loop spans 15 amino acids. V gave up 1 base and J gave up 2 bases; unmatched junction bases: 2. Germline CDR1 LGHNT, CDR2 FRNRAP. The CDR3 loop is CASGLDGTSAYEQYF. DNA of the CDR3: TGTGCTAGTGGTTTGGACGGGACTAGCGCCTACGAGCAGTACTTC.

This clonotype was counted many times. The V call is TRBV28, the J call TRBJ2-5, with D perhaps matching TRBD1 (5 bases). Trimming stripped 7 bases from V and 0 bases from J, with 6 bases between. The CDR3 runs 12 residues. Germline CDR1 and CDR2: MDHEN and SYDVKM. CDR3 loop: CASKGNQETQYF. The CDR3 DNA reads TGTGCCAGCAAGGGGAACCAAGAGACCCAGTACTTC.

This clonotype was counted at least ten times. The chain has TRBV20-1 and TRBJ1-2; possibly TRBD1 for D (5 bases). Trimming took 3 bases from V and 5 from J, leaving 13 bases between them. The CDR3 length is 13 residues. Germline V lookup: CDR1 DFQATT, CDR2 SNEGSKA (reference sequence). The CDR3 nucleotides are TGCAGTGCTAGCCGACAGAAGGGATATGGCTACACCTTC. It yields the protein CSASRQKGYGYTF.

The CDR3 protein is CSVEAVSYNEQFF. DNA for the CDR3: TGCAGCGTTGAAGCGGTATCCTACAATGAGCAGTTCTTC. V gene TRBV29-1 combines with J gene TRBJ2-1; D remains ambiguous. Germline V gives CDR1 SQVTM, CDR2 ANQGSEA. The CDR3 has 13 amino acids. V lost 1 base and J lost 1, with 5 bases in between.

In its sample, this clonotype was seen many times. This chain uses TRBV10-3 with TRBJ2-3; D not certain. This CDR3 comprises 12 residues. The V end lost 6 bases, the J end lost 5 bases, and 9 bases lay between the germline ends. Germline-derived CDR1 and CDR2 are ENHRY and SYGVKD. The CDR3 reads CAIRDLGDTQYF. In nucleotides, the CDR3 is TGTGCCATCAGGGACCTGGGAGATACGCAGTATTTT.

Many counts were recorded for this clonotype. This chain uses TRBV7-9 with TRBJ2-1, with D unresolved. This CDR3 has 15 amino acids. Germline assignment: CDR1 SEHNR and CDR2 FQNEAQ (reference sequence). V was pared by 5 bases and J by 0 bases, with 11 bases between. The CDR3 reads CASSPGISSYNEQFF. The DNA of the CDR3 is TGTGCCAGCAGCCCCGGAATCAGCTCCTACAATGAGCAGTTCTTC.

This rearrangement joins TRBV7-9 to TRBJ1-1, with 8 bases aligning to TRBD1. CDR1 and CDR2 from the germline V gene are SEHNR and FQNEAQ (reference sequence). The J segment lost 5 bases and the V segment lost 3 bases, leaving 5 bases of the junction unmatched. This CDR3 has 14 amino acids. The CDR3, as DNA: TGTGCCAGCAGCTTCGGGACAGGACGGACTGAAGCTTTCTTT. Residues: CASSFGTGRTEAFF.